This TCR beta chain was observed in a study of T cell changes during pregnancy in multiple sclerosis. Sequenced by immunoSEQ multiplex PCR; TCRdb stores in-frame clones only, minus some. The sample lists 45,000 to 60,000 clones; roughly 90% were seen once. CDR1 and CDR2 from the germline V gene are SGHRS and YFSETQ. With 2 bases clipped from V and 2 bases from J, the junction kept 0 bases outside the gene matches. The CDR3 runs to 14 residues. The TCR sequence derives from a female donor with multiple sclerosis, enrolled in a pregnancy study. The V call is TRBV5-1, the J call TRBJ2-7; 11 positions agree with TRBD2. The material sequenced was peripheral blood, taken in the first trimester of pregnancy. CDR3 DNA sequence: TGCGCCAGCAGCTTTAGCGGGGGGGCCTACGAGCAGTACTTC. Amino acid sequence: CASSFSGGAYEQYF.